The 27 T cell receptor beta chains presented below share a single source sample, sequenced in a study of CD8 T cells in Susac syndrome (dated 2019 in TCRdb). Library preparation used the immunoSEQ multiplex PCR assay. RNA was extracted with the RNeasy kit and roughly 0.45 to 1 ug was reverse transcribed using random hexamers. TCRdb reprocessed the public reads (quality trimming at Q25 with fastp, clone calling with MiXCR) and kept in-frame beta chains. Each record represents a unique CDR3 protein, reported with the most common genes and DNA among its rows. The sample table lists some 260,000 distinct CDR3 sequences, 80% to 95% of them with a count of one. Clones ranked in the top ten supply about 0.07% of the sample. Specimen: CD4+ T cells from PBMCs. These receptors originate from a human donor with multiple sclerosis.

This chain links TRBV29-1 with TRBJ2-7; possibly TRBD1 for D (6 bases). This CDR3 is built from 12 residues. Germline V gene sequence: CDR1 SQVTM, CDR2 ANQGSEA. Trimming took off 5 bases at V and 3 bases at J, with 11 bases between the two ends. This CDR3 reads CSVQTGRYEQYF. The CDR3 DNA reads TGCAGCGTTCAGACAGGCCGCTACGAGCAGTACTTC.

This clonotype appeared a single time. The chain uses TRBV3-1 and TRBJ2-3; TRBD2 matches at 10 bases. J gave up 0 bases and V 4 bases, and 7 bases lay outside the gene matches. CDR1 and CDR2 from the germline V gene are LGHDT and YNNKEL (reference sequence). This CDR3 spans 17 amino acids. The CDR3 bases are TGTGCCAGCAGCCGACGTCGGACTAGCGGTAGCACAGATACGCAGTATTTT. It yields the protein CASSRRRTSGSTDTQYF.

The chain uses TRBV3-1 and TRBJ2-7; 8 bases are shared with TRBD1. Germline V gene data show CDR1 as LGHDT and CDR2 as YNNKEL (reference sequence). The J segment lost 0 bases and the V segment lost 6 bases, leaving 7 bases of the junction unmatched. The CDR3 totals 15 residues. In nucleotides, the CDR3 is TGTGCCAGCAGTCCCGGGACAGGACGCTCCTACGAGCAGTACTTC. It is translated as CASSPGTGRSYEQYF.

V is TRBV4-1 and J is TRBJ2-2, with 9 bases aligning to TRBD2. This CDR3 spans 17 amino acids. J was trimmed by 4 bases and V by 1 base; bases with no gene match: 7. Germline CDR1 is MGHRA and CDR2 is YSYEKL. The CDR3 region has the DNA TGCGCCAGCAGCCAAGGAATAGCGGGAGACAGCACCGGGGAGCTGTTTTTT. This translates into CASSQGIAGDSTGELFF.

The chain is built from TRBV2 and TRBJ1-2; the D gene is possibly TRBD1 (5 bases). Germline V gene lookup returns CDR1 SNHLY and CDR2 FYNNEI. The CDR3 consists of 14 residues. The germline V and J ends were trimmed by 1 base and 4 bases, with 10 bases remaining between them. The CDR3 region is CASSEVRASYGYTF. The CDR3 coding sequence is TGTGCCAGCAGTGAAGTCAGGGCAAGCTATGGCTACACCTTC.

The rearrangement uses TRBV27 and TRBJ2-7; no clear D gene. Deletions cut 0 bases from V and 4 bases from J, with 10 bases between. Germline values: CDR1 MNHEY, CDR2 SMNVEV (reference sequence). The length of the CDR3 is 14 residues. In nucleotides, the CDR3 is TGTGCCAGCAGTTTATCTGGGCGAGGATACGAGCAGTACTTC. Its protein product is CASSLSGRGYEQYF.

This rearrangement joins TRBV5-1 to TRBJ2-5; D not certain. CDR1 is SGHRS, CDR2 YFSETQ, per germline. The CDR3 covers 14 residues. The V and J ends lost 4 bases and 5 bases respectively, with 15 bases between them. The CDR3 here is CASSGNSAEETQYF. In DNA, the CDR3 is TGCGCCAGCAGCGGAAACTCCGCGGAGGAGACCCAGTACTTC.

This chain connects TRBV28 to TRBJ2-1; D remains ambiguous. The CDR3 loop spans 12 amino acids. Trimming took 8 bases from V and 7 from J, leaving 12 bases between them. Germline CDR1 is MDHEN and CDR2 is SYDVKM. CDR3 in amino acids: CASGTTRNEQFF. The CDR3 region has the DNA TGTGCCAGCGGCACTACCAGAAATGAGCAGTTCTTC.

The gene calls are TRBV20-1 and TRBJ2-2; D is unresolved. Trimming shortened V by 5 bases and J by 1 base, and 17 bases separated the two germline ends. Looked up from germline, CDR1 is DFQATT and CDR2 is SNEGSKA (reference sequence). The CDR3 runs to 16 residues. The CDR3 bases are TGCAGTGCTCTGCCCCCCTACGAATTGAACACCGGGGAGCTGTTTTTT. Its translation: CSALPPYELNTGELFF.

This chain uses TRBV5-1 with TRBJ2-3; the match to TRBD1 covers 9 bases. The germline V gene encodes CDR1 SGHRS and CDR2 YFSETQ. V shed 0 bases, J shed 3 bases, and the junction held 5 bases outside the gene matches. The CDR3 consists of 16 residues. The CDR3 DNA follows: TGCGCCAGCAGCTTGGCCAAAGGACAGGGGACAGATACGCAGTATTTT. Its translation: CASSLAKGQGTDTQYF.

V and J are TRBV27 and TRBJ1-1, with TRBD1 as a possible D gene (5 bases). Germline assignment: CDR1 MNHEY and CDR2 SMNVEV (reference sequence). CDR3 length equals 13 residues. V lost 3 bases to trimming and J lost 4 bases, with 9 bases between them. The CDR3 DNA follows: TGTGCCAGCAGTTTTTCAGGGACCACTGAAGCTTTCTTT. Encoded protein: CASSFSGTTEAFF.

In DNA, the CDR3 is TGTGCCAGCAGCTTAGCGCTAGGTTTGGGGGGCAACGAGCAGTACTTC. This encodes CASSLALGLGGNEQYF. The chain is built from TRBV7-9 and TRBJ2-7; either TRBD1 or TRBD2 may fit D (6 bases each). The V end was cut by 0 bases, the J end by 5 bases, with 17 bases between. The germline V gene encodes CDR1 SEHNR and CDR2 FQNEAQ (reference sequence). There are 16 residues in the CDR3.

The chain couples TRBV18 to TRBJ2-3, with D hard to call. CDR1 is KGHSH, CDR2 LQKENI, per germline. With 2 bases removed from V and 4 bases from J, the gap between germline ends came to 10 bases. The CDR3 totals 14 residues. CDR3 loop: CASSPSWESDTQYF. The CDR3 nucleotides are TGTGCCAGCTCACCATCGTGGGAATCAGATACGCAGTATTTT.

This clonotype has just a few counts. The CDR3 nucleotides are TGTGCCAGCTCCCCGAGCAACACTGAAGCTTTCTTT. The encoded protein is CASSPSNTEAFF. The chain joins TRBV18 to TRBJ1-1; D gene ambiguous. CDR1 KGHSH and CDR2 LQKENI come from the germline V gene. This CDR3 is 12 amino acids long. Trimming took 6 bases from V and 2 from J, leaving 7 bases between them.

The V gene is TRBV12-3 or TRBV12-4, the J gene TRBJ2-3; D may be TRBD2 (5 bases). V was clipped by 8 bases and J by 2 bases, with 11 bases between them. The CDR3 covers 13 residues. The CDR3 reads CASGMLATDTQYF. The CDR3 DNA reads TGTGCCAGCGGGATGCTAGCCACAGATACGCAGTATTTT.

The J gene is TRBJ1-1, the V gene TRBV7-3; the D is unclear. The CDR3 totals 15 residues. Germline-derived CDR1 and CDR2 are SGHTA and FQGTGA. V dropped 1 base and J dropped 1 base, with 10 bases sitting between them. The CDR3 sequence: CASSLRRTKNTEAFF. CDR3 DNA: TGTGCCAGCAGCTTAAGACGGACGAAGAACACTGAAGCTTTCTTT.

V is TRBV9 and J is TRBJ2-7; possibly TRBD2 for D (5 bases). V was shortened by 0 bases and J by 3 bases, with 10 bases between the two germline ends. The germline V gene has CDR1 SGDLS and CDR2 YYNGEE. This CDR3 has 14 amino acids. Here the CDR3 DNA reads TGTGCCAGCAGCGTAGCTGAGGGTGGCTACGAGCAGTACTTC. It yields the protein CASSVAEGGYEQYF. The entire variable domain, with the rest obtained from reference TRBV9 and TRBJ2-7, is as follows: DSGVTQTPKHLITATGQRVTLRCSPRSGDLSVYWYQQSLDQGLQFLIQYYNGEERAKGNILERFSAQQFPDLHSELNLSSLELGDSALYFCASSVAEGGYEQYFGPGTRLTVT.

This clonotype came up once. The J gene is TRBJ2-1, the V gene TRBV7-3; TRBD2 is a possible D gene (6 bases). In germline, CDR1 is SGHTA, CDR2 FQGTGA. V was cut by 5 bases and J by 4 bases, with 18 bases left in between. This CDR3 region has 16 residues. Written as DNA, the CDR3 is TGTGCCAGCAGCGCTCCATCTAGCGCGAGTTACAATGAGCAGTTCTTC. Its translation is CASSAPSSASYNEQFF.

This clonotype has only one observation. The chain couples TRBV29-1 to TRBJ1-3; the D gene is possibly TRBD1 (6 bases). Deletions cut 7 bases from V and 3 bases from J, with 16 bases between. CDR3 length: 14 residues. From germline, CDR1 is SQVTM and CDR2 ANQGSEA. CDR3 sequence: CSAGGGAGGNTIYF. The CDR3 DNA reads as TGCAGCGCTGGGGGGGGCGCAGGTGGAAACACCATATATTTT.

This chain joins TRBV29-1 and TRBJ2-5; 8 nucleotides line up with TRBD2. CDR1 SQVTM and CDR2 ANQGSEA come from the germline V gene. This CDR3 contains 15 residues. V lost 6 bases and J lost 5; bases outside the gene matches: 14. The CDR3 DNA is TGCAGCGTCGCGCCAAGCGGGGGCCTGGGGGAGACCCAGTACTTC. Translated, it gives CSVAPSGGLGETQYF.

This chain joins TRBV9 and TRBJ1-4; D remains unclear. The V gene's germline CDR1 is SGDLS and CDR2 YYNGEE. V lost 0 bases and J 6 bases, leaving 12 bases between the germline ends. The CDR3 extends over 15 amino acids. CDR3 protein: CASSVGPQEDEKLFF. CDR3 nucleotides: TGTGCCAGCAGCGTAGGACCTCAAGAGGATGAAAAACTGTTTTTT.

The J gene is TRBJ1-4, the V gene TRBV3-1; the match to TRBD1 covers 8 bases. Germline V gives CDR1 LGHDT, CDR2 YNNKEL (reference sequence). This CDR3 has 15 amino acids. V dropped 1 base and J dropped 5; count of bases not matched to a gene: 3. The CDR3 DNA follows: TGTGCCAGCAGCCAAGTCCGGGACAGGAATGAAAAACTGTTTTTT. Translating it yields CASSQVRDRNEKLFF.

The rearrangement links TRBV27 to TRBJ2-1; 8 bases fit TRBD1. The V and J ends lost 2 bases and 9 bases, in that order; junction bases with no gene match: 9. Per the germline V gene, CDR1 is MNHEY and CDR2 is SMNVEV (reference sequence). The CDR3 loop spans 15 amino acids. The CDR3 nucleotides read TGTGCCAGCAGTTTAAGGTGGGCAGGGGGCCTTGAGCAGTTCTTC. Protein sequence: CASSLRWAGGLEQFF.

This clonotype was found once. The rearrangement uses TRBV6-6 and TRBJ1-4, with a weak D call TRBD1 (5 bases). CDR1 is MNHNY and CDR2 is SVGAGI in the germline V gene (reference sequence). Trimming removed 6 bases from V and 4 bases from J, with 15 bases in between. This CDR3 region has 15 residues. Written as DNA, the CDR3 is TGTGCCAGCAGAAACCCGGGACGGATTAATGAAAAACTGTTTTTT. It specifies CASRNPGRINEKLFF.

The chain couples TRBV12-3 or TRBV12-4 to TRBJ2-5; 9 nucleotides align to TRBD1. Unmatched junction bases numbered 5, after V lost 5 bases and J lost 4 bases. The CDR3 runs to 14 residues. Here the CDR3 reads CASSPRDRAETQYF. In nucleotides, the CDR3 is TGTGCCAGCAGTCCCCGGGACAGGGCAGAGACCCAGTACTTC.

The chain uses TRBV10-3 and TRBJ1-1; tentative D call: TRBD1 (6 bases). Germline CDR1 and CDR2: ENHRY and SYGVKD. V dropped 2 bases and J dropped 2 bases, with 12 bases sitting between them. CDR3 size: 15 residues. CDR3 loop: CAISETGQQNTEAFF. The CDR3 DNA is TGTGCCATCAGTGAGACCGGACAGCAAAACACTGAAGCTTTCTTT.

The chain employs TRBV6-1 and TRBJ2-5, with TRBD2 matching 7 bases. CDR3 length: 14 amino acids. Germline trimming cut 3 bases from V and 7 bases from J; bases unmatched to any gene: 8. The germline V gene encodes CDR1 MNHNS and CDR2 SASEGT. The CDR3 reads CASSDPAGRGTQYF. DNA for the CDR3: TGTGCCAGCAGTGACCCAGCGGGGAGGGGGACCCAGTACTTC.